One and the same sample provided the 2 T cell receptor beta chains below, sequenced in a study of siplizumab effects on memory and regulatory T cells. TCRdb's copy holds only in-frame clones and misses some; the assay was immunoSEQ multiplex PCR. The sample has more than 45,000 clones; just over 90% are singletons. The sample was CD8+ T cells sorted from blood. Receptor source: a human donor in good health.

The chain couples TRBV13 to TRBJ2-2; perhaps TRBD1 as D (6 bases). Germline V gene data show CDR1 as PRHDT and CDR2 as FYEKMQ (reference sequence). Trimming shortened V by 2 bases and J by 2 bases, and 9 bases separated the two germline ends. The CDR3 extends over 15 amino acids. DNA for the CDR3: TGTGCCAGCAGCTTATCGGGACACAACACCGGGGAGCTGTTTTTT. This encodes CASSLSGHNTGELFF.

V is TRBV4-1 and J is TRBJ1-5; D unresolved. The V and J ends lost 1 base and 5 bases respectively, with 3 bases between them. CDR1 MGHRA and CDR2 YSYEKL come from the germline V gene. The CDR3 covers 12 residues. CDR3 sequence (DNA): TGCGCCAGCAGCCAAGGAGATCAGCCCCAGCATTTT. Translation gives CASSQGDQPQHF.